A single sample gave rise to the 26 T cell receptor beta chains below, sequenced in a study of OX40 agonist ivuxolimab in advanced cancers. TCRdb's copy holds only in-frame clones and misses some; the assay was immunoSEQ multiplex PCR. This sample has roughly 100,000 clones, with under 85% found just once. The material was CD4+ or CD8+ T cells sorted from blood, obtained in a trial of the OX40 agonist ivuxolimab. These receptors were obtained from an adult with an advanced solid tumor such as melanoma, head and neck, liver or kidney cancer.

The chain links TRBV6-6 to TRBJ2-3; D gene unclear. The CDR3 runs to 15 residues. Per germline, CDR1 MNHNY and CDR2 SVGAGI (reference sequence). The V end was cut by 10 bases, the J end by 6 bases, with 23 bases between. CDR3 protein: CAITPKGSIWDTQYF. Here the CDR3 DNA reads TGTGCCATCACACCAAAGGGATCAATCTGGGATACGCAGTATTTT.

This chain joins TRBV9 and TRBJ2-5, with D tentatively TRBD2 (5 bases). CDR3 size: 15 residues. Germline CDR1 and CDR2: SGDLS and YYNGEE. Trimming cost V 3 bases and J 2 bases, with 14 bases left between them. The DNA for the CDR3 is TGTGCCAGCAGCGCTCTACTAGGCCCTCAAGAGACCCAGTACTTC. This encodes CASSALLGPQETQYF.

This clone was counted once. V is TRBV16 and J is TRBJ1-1; D not resolved. The V and J ends lost 3 bases and 1 base respectively, with 6 bases between them. Per the germline V gene, CDR1 is KGHSY and CDR2 is FQNENV. The CDR3 consists of 13 residues. The CDR3, as DNA: TGTGCCAGCAGCCAGTCTCCGAACACTGAAGCTTTCTTT. Translating it yields CASSQSPNTEAFF.

V is TRBV7-2 and J is TRBJ2-6; weak D call: TRBD2 (5 bases). Germline CDR1 is SGHTA and CDR2 is FQGNSA. Trimming shortened V by 5 bases and J by 8 bases, and 28 bases separated the two germline ends. The CDR3 runs to 19 residues. The DNA for the CDR3 is TGTGCCAGCAGCGTAGAAGGCGGGTTAGGTTTCTCGACGCCCAACGTCCTGACTTTC. Its protein is CASSVEGGLGFSTPNVLTF.

This clone was recorded only once. The chain combines TRBV28 with TRBJ2-7; D is undetermined. Germline V gene data show CDR1 as MDHEN and CDR2 as SYDVKM. The V gene lost 5 bases and the J gene lost 0 bases, with 14 bases spanning the gap. The CDR3 is 15 residues long. The CDR3 is CASSPSSDLSYEQYF. CDR3 bases: TGTGCCAGCAGTCCCTCCTCGGACCTCTCCTACGAGCAGTACTTC.

This chain connects TRBV6-5 to TRBJ1-4, with 8 nucleotides matching TRBD1. This CDR3 comprises 14 residues. J gave up 8 bases and V 6 bases, and 8 bases lay outside the gene matches. Germline V gene sequence: CDR1 MNHEY, CDR2 SVGAGI. The CDR3 DNA is TGTGCCAGCAGCCCGGGACAGGTCGCGGAAAAACTGTTTTTT. Translating it yields CASSPGQVAEKLFF.

This clone was seen just once. The V gene is TRBV9, the J gene TRBJ2-1, with D maybe TRBD2 (5 bases). The CDR3 has 15 residues. Germline V CDR1 and CDR2: SGDLS, YYNGEE. Trimming removed 6 bases from V and 0 bases from J, with 13 bases in between. The CDR3 DNA sequence: TGTGCCAGCACCCATGAGGGAGCCTCCTACAATGAGCAGTTCTTC. Protein: CASTHEGASYNEQFF.

V gene TRBV27 combines with J gene TRBJ1-5; D is unclear. This CDR3 region has 16 residues. The V end was cut by 4 bases, the J end by 3 bases, with 16 bases between. CDR1 is MNHEY, CDR2 SMNVEV, per germline (reference sequence). In nucleotides, the CDR3 is TGTGCCAGCAGTTCAACCGGAAAGCGAAACAATCAGCCCCAGCATTTT. This sequence encodes CASSSTGKRNNQPQHF.

The rearrangement uses TRBV29-1 and TRBJ2-5; TRBD1 might be the D (5 bases). This CDR3 is 13 amino acids long. Germline assignment: CDR1 SQVTM and CDR2 ANQGSEA. V was pared by 6 bases and J by 0 bases, with 11 bases between. The CDR3 loop is CSVQDSYQETQYF. The CDR3 region has the DNA TGCAGCGTGCAAGACAGTTACCAAGAGACCCAGTACTTC.

The chain is built from TRBV11-2 and TRBJ2-5; TRBD1 is a possible D gene (5 bases). The length of the CDR3 is 19 residues. Trimming pared 3 bases from V and 2 bases from J, leaving 25 bases between. Germline CDR1 and CDR2: SGHAT and FQNNGV. The DNA for the CDR3 is TGTGCCAGCAGCTTCCCCGCCGGGCAGGGAAGTTTTCGGCAAGAGACCCAGTACTTC. Amino acid sequence: CASSFPAGQGSFRQETQYF.

This chain joins TRBV11-3 and TRBJ2-7; tentatively, D is TRBD1 (6 bases). Per the germline V gene, CDR1 is SGHNT and CDR2 is YENEEA. V was clipped by 5 bases and J by 2 bases, with 13 bases between them. The length of the CDR3 is 14 residues. The CDR3 loop reads CASSIRDTAYEQYF. The DNA for the CDR3 is TGTGCCAGCAGCATCCGGGACACCGCCTACGAGCAGTACTTC.

This chain links TRBV5-5 with TRBJ2-7; D uncertain. This CDR3 is built from 13 residues. V lost 1 base and J lost 6, with 11 bases in between. The germline gives CDR1 SGHKS, CDR2 YYEKEE (reference sequence). As DNA, the CDR3 is TGTGCCAGCAGCTTGACAGTCGGCGGCGAGCAGTACTTC. This codes for CASSLTVGGEQYF.

This chain connects TRBV7-6 to TRBJ2-2; TRBD2 agrees at 9 bases. V lost 2 bases and J lost 5; bases outside the gene matches: 12. The CDR3 extends over 18 amino acids. CDR1 and CDR2 (germline): SGHVS, FNYEAQ. CDR3 sequence (DNA): TGTGCCAGCAGCTTATTTTTAGCGGGAGAAAGCCGGACCGGGGAGCTGTTTTTT. Residues: CASSLFLAGESRTGELFF.

The genes are TRBV6-5 and TRBJ1-1, with unresolved D. This CDR3 is built from 14 residues. Trimming left V 6 bases short and J 1 base short, with 12 bases between. CDR1 is MNHEY and CDR2 is SVGAGI in the germline V gene. The CDR3 reads CASSQFQGNTEAFF. The CDR3 DNA sequence: TGTGCCAGCAGCCAATTCCAAGGGAACACTGAAGCTTTCTTT.

V gene TRBV28 combines with J gene TRBJ2-5; D possibly corresponds to TRBD2 (5 bases). TRBJ2-7 matches the DNA end more closely, so the J call is doubtful. The CDR3 runs to 14 residues. The germline CDR1 and CDR2 sequences are MDHEN and SYDVKM. For the CDR3, the DNA is TGTGCCAGCAAATTCGCTGAGGGATTTTACGAGCAGTACTTC. This sequence encodes CASKFAEGFYEQYF.

This rearrangement joins TRBV10-3 to TRBJ2-1, with TRBD2 identical over 8 bases. Trimming took 5 bases from V and 3 from J; bases not matched to a gene: 6. The CDR3 sequence is 15 residues long. The germline V gene encodes CDR1 ENHRY and CDR2 SYGVKD. Here the CDR3 reads CAISPGSGVYNEQFF. CDR3 bases: TGTGCCATCAGTCCCGGTAGCGGGGTCTACAATGAGCAGTTCTTC.

V and J are TRBV10-3 and TRBJ2-5, with 8 bases identical to TRBD2. The CDR3 consists of 15 residues. J was trimmed by 3 bases and V by 0 bases; bases with no gene match: 3. The germline V gene encodes CDR1 ENHRY and CDR2 SYGVKD. The CDR3 DNA reads TGTGCCATCAGTGAGTCTCGAGCGGGGGAAGAGACCCAGTACTTC. It yields the protein CAISESRAGEETQYF.

V gene TRBV5-4 combines with J gene TRBJ2-2, with TRBD2 matching over 13 bases. The CDR3 totals 18 residues. Germline CDR1 is SGHNT and CDR2 is YYREEE (reference sequence). Unmatched junction bases numbered 2, after V lost 0 bases and J lost 0 bases. The CDR3 is CASSLAGLAGSNTGELFF. DNA for the CDR3: TGTGCCAGCAGCTTGGCGGGACTAGCGGGATCGAACACCGGGGAGCTGTTTTTT.

The rearrangement joins TRBV19 to TRBJ2-2; possible D gene TRBD1, 5 bases. The germline CDR1 and CDR2 sequences are LNHDA and SQIVND (reference sequence). This CDR3 region has 14 residues. Trimming took off 0 bases at V and 7 bases at J, with 9 bases between the two ends. The chain's CDR3 is CASSIDREGGELFF. CDR3 in DNA: TGTGCCAGTAGTATAGACAGGGAAGGCGGGGAGCTGTTTTTT.

The V call is TRBV6-5, the J call TRBJ2-7, with D maybe TRBD2 (5 bases). V lost 5 bases and J 7 bases, leaving 18 bases between the germline ends. The CDR3 consists of 14 residues. The V gene's germline CDR1 is MNHEY and CDR2 SVGAGI. The CDR3: CASSPGSMRAEQYF. DNA of the CDR3: TGTGCCAGCAGTCCTGGGAGTATGAGGGCGGAGCAGTACTTC.

J is TRBJ2-2 and V is TRBV19; a weak D match, TRBD1 (6 bases). The germline CDR1 and CDR2 sequences are LNHDA and SQIVND (reference sequence). The CDR3 length is 13 residues. Trimming left V 10 bases short and J 2 bases short, with 11 bases between. CDR3: CATTDRNTGELFF. DNA of the CDR3: TGTGCCACCACGGACAGAAACACCGGGGAGCTGTTTTTT.

The chain is built from TRBV5-6 and TRBJ2-7, with 8 bases fitting TRBD2. Germline V gene data show CDR1 as SGHDT and CDR2 as YYEEEE. This CDR3 comprises 14 residues. V dropped 2 bases and J dropped 4; count of bases not matched to a gene: 5. Here the CDR3 reads CASSFGAGDYEQYF. CDR3 DNA: TGTGCCAGCAGCTTTGGAGCGGGAGATTACGAGCAGTACTTC.

This sequence joins TRBV7-2 and TRBJ2-2; 13 nucleotides agree with TRBD2. The J segment lost 4 bases and the V segment lost 2 bases, leaving 4 bases of the junction unmatched. This CDR3 is 17 amino acids long. The germline V gene has CDR1 SGHTA and CDR2 FQGNSA. CDR3 amino acids: CASSLPGTSGATGELFF. In DNA form, the CDR3 reads TGTGCCAGCAGCTTACCCGGGACTAGCGGGGCCACCGGGGAGCTGTTTTTT.

This sequence joins TRBV2 and TRBJ2-1, with unresolved D. CDR1 is SNHLY and CDR2 is FYNNEI in the germline V gene. The length of the CDR3 is 12 residues. The V and J ends lost 4 bases and 11 bases respectively, with 12 bases between them. The CDR3 here is CASSVVLPQQFF. The CDR3, as DNA: TGTGCCAGCAGTGTGGTACTCCCCCAGCAGTTCTTC.

The gene calls are TRBV23-1 and TRBJ2-7; a possible D gene is TRBD2 (6 bases). TRBV23-1 carries the ORF label, with uncertain function. V was trimmed by 2 bases and J by 4 bases, leaving 15 bases between them. CDR3 length: 15 residues. CDR3 sequence: CASSQMLADNYEQYF. The CDR3 DNA reads TGCGCCAGCAGTCAAATGTTAGCGGATAATTACGAGCAGTACTTC.

Remarks on this clone: Additional DNA sequences in this sample encode the identical CDR3. The chain joins TRBV19 to TRBJ2-5; D is perhaps TRBD1 (7 bases). Germline lookup yields CDR1 LNHDA and CDR2 SQIVND (reference sequence). The length of the CDR3 is 12 residues. Trimming pared 5 bases from V and 5 bases from J, leaving 9 bases between. The CDR3 region is CASSSGGETQYF. The CDR3 coding sequence is TGTGCCAGTAGTTCAGGGGGGGAGACCCAGTACTTC.